This is a list of T cell receptor beta chains from one sample in a study of control samples from healthy donors and cancer patients. The table came from immunoSEQ multiplex PCR; TCRdb's copy has only in-frame clones and leaves some out. The sample yields around 120,000 clones, around 87% seen once. Sequenced sample: blood. Receptors originate from a middle-aged man in good health. CDR3s include the opening cysteine and the closing phenylalanine or tryptophan. A D gene is named only where the DNA matches it firmly. Size values are once, few and many counts, or a class for expanded clones, and some rows have none.

>NA|TRBV19|TRBD1|TRBJ1-5
TGTGCCAGTAGTGCCCAAGGACAGGGGGCGAATCAGCCCCAGCATTTT
CASSAQGQGANQPQHF
>NA|TRBV2|NA|TRBJ1-6
TGTGCCAGCAGTGAGGACAGCTCCTATAATTCACCCCTCCACTTT
CASSEDSSYNSPLHF
>NA|TRBV30|TRBD1|TRBJ1-2
TGTGCCTGGAGTTCAAATAACAGGGGATGGGGTGGCTACACCTTC
CAWSSNNRGWGGYTF
>NA|TRBV5-6|TRBD1|TRBJ2-7
TGTGCCAGCAGTTCCGGGACAGGAGTCTACGAGCAGTACTTC
CASSSGTGVYEQYF
>NA|TRBV5-6|TRBD1|TRBJ1-1
TGTGCCAGCAGCCCAGGGGGCCTCACTGAAGCTTTCTTT
CASSPGGLTEAFF
>NA|TRBV11-3|NA|TRBJ1-6
TGTGCCAGCAGCTCCGGGACGGGGTCCTATAATTCACCCCTCCACTTT
CASSSGTGSYNSPLHF
>many|TRBV18|NA|TRBJ2-2
TGTGCCAGCTCACCACCCAGGACCGAACTTGAGGTGCTGTTTTTT
CASSPPRTELEVLFF
>NA|TRBV30|NA|TRBJ2-2
TGTGCCTGGAGGCCAGGGGCTCTTTCTGCCGGGGAGCTGTTTTTT
CAWRPGALSAGELFF
>NA|TRBV5-1|TRBD1|TRBJ2-5
TGCGCCAGCAGCCTTTCCGGGACAGGTGTAGCGACCCAGTACTTC
CASSLSGTGVATQYF
>NA|TRBV6-1|NA|TRBJ1-4
TGTGCCAGCAGTGAAGGTGGCGATAATGAAAAACTGTTTTTT
CASSEGGDNEKLFF
>NA|TRBV21-1|NA|TRBJ1-5
TGTGCCAGCAGACTTATAGATAATTTCAATCCGGGGCGAGATAAGCCCCAGCATTTT
CASRLIDNFNPGRDKPQHF
>NA|TRBV18|NA|TRBJ1-5
TGTGCCAGCTCCAGGGTGAGCAATCAGCCCCAGCATTTT
CASSRVSNQPQHF
>NA|TRBV6-4|NA|TRBJ2-1
TGTGCCAGCAGTGACTCAGGGGAGAATGAGCAGTTCTTC
CASSDSGENEQFF
>NA|TRBV24-1|TRBD1|TRBJ1-1
TGTGCCACCAGTGACTCCCGGGACAGGGGGAACACTGAAGCTTTCTTT
CATSDSRDRGNTEAFF
>NA|TRBV19|NA|TRBJ2-3
TGTGCCAGTAGTATCTCTCCAGCCCCGGATACGCAGTATTTT
CASSISPAPDTQYF
>NA|TRBV4-3|NA|TRBJ1-4
TGCGCCAGCAGCCTCGAAAGAGGGGGAGAAGGGGAAAAACTGTTTTTT
CASSLERGGEGEKLFF
>once|TRBV5-6|NA|TRBJ1-6
TGTGCCAGCAGCGGATTCGACAGACTTAATTCACCCCTCCACTTT
CASSGFDRLNSPLHF
>few|TRBV6-2/TRBV6-3|NA|TRBJ2-7
TGTGCCAGCAGTTACTCCTTGGGGGTCCTTTACTACGAGCAGTACTTC
CASSYSLGVLYYEQYF
>NA|TRBV5-1|NA|TRBJ1-1
TGCGCCAGCAGCTTGGTAGGACCTGGGATTGCGGGTGAAGCTTTCTTT
CASSLVGPGIAGEAFF
>NA|TRBV7-9|TRBD1|TRBJ1-5
TGTGCCAGCAGCTTGGCAGGGGGCAAGAATCAGCCCCAGCATTTT
CASSLAGGKNQPQHF
>NA|TRBV6-1|NA|TRBJ1-5
TGTGCCAGCAGTGAAGGCGTGGGCAGTCGGTCGCATTTT
CASSEGVGSRSHF
>NA|TRBV5-1|NA|TRBJ2-4
TGCGCCAGCAGCTTGGGGCAGGGAGCCAAAAACATTCAGTACTTC
CASSLGQGAKNIQYF
>once|TRBV2|NA|TRBJ2-7
TGTGCCAGCAAGCGGCAGGGCTGGGACGAGCAGTACTTC
CASKRQGWDEQYF
>once|TRBV24-1|NA|TRBJ2-3
TGTGCCACCAGTGATTCCGCCGGGCTACGAGTCACAGATACGCAGTATTTT
CATSDSAGLRVTDTQYF
>NA|TRBV7-2|NA|TRBJ2-7
TGTGCCAGCAGCTTAAGGGGGTGCCGAGGGGGCTCCTACGAGCAGTACTTC
CASSLRGCRGGSYEQYF
>NA|TRBV2|NA|TRBJ1-3
TGTGCCAGCAGTCAAGAGGGAGTTGCTGGAAACACCATATATTTT
CASSQEGVAGNTIYF
>NA|TRBV6-6|NA|TRBJ2-3
TGTGCCAGCAGTCCCCGAGGGAGGGGGGGGTTCACAGATACGCAGTATTTT
CASSPRGRGGFTDTQYF
>once|TRBV11-2|TRBD1|TRBJ1-1
TGTGCCAGCAGCTTATTTACGGGACAGGGGCCGAACACTGAAGCTTTCTTT
CASSLFTGQGPNTEAFF
>NA|TRBV12-3/TRBV12-4|NA|TRBJ2-3
TGTGCCAGCAGGGCGTCCACAGATACGCAGTATTTT
CASRASTDTQYF
>once|TRBV30|NA|TRBJ2-7
TGTGCCTGGAGTGTAGACTTAAGCTCCTACGAGCAGTACTTC
CAWSVDLSSYEQYF
>once|TRBV7-2|TRBD1|TRBJ2-2
TGTGCCAGCAGCGCCCGGGACAGGGACACCGGGGAGCTGTTTTTT
CASSARDRDTGELFF
>once|TRBV11-3|NA|TRBJ1-3
TGTGCCAGCAAGAGAGCAGGGCCAGGAAACACCATATATTTT
CASKRAGPGNTIYF
>NA|TRBV4-3|NA|TRBJ2-1
TGCGCCAGCAGCCAAGATTGGAAACAGGGGAGGAATGAGCAGTTCTTC
CASSQDWKQGRNEQFF
>NA|TRBV24-1|NA|TRBJ1-2
TGTGCCACCAGTGATCCCGGGAGGGAAGGGAACTATGGCTACACCTTC
CATSDPGREGNYGYTF
>NA|TRBV7-9|NA|TRBJ2-7
TGTGCCAGCAGCCTTCGGGGACTCGGGGAATTCTGGGGGCAGTACTTC
CASSLRGLGEFWGQYF
>NA|TRBV11-3|NA|TRBJ1-1
TGTGCCAGCAGCTTAGCAGCGGACACTGAAGCTTTCTTT
CASSLAADTEAFF
>NA|TRBV11-3|NA|TRBJ1-2
TGTGCCAGCAGCCCCCAAAAGACAGCTAACTATGGCTACACCTTC
CASSPQKTANYGYTF
>NA|TRBV30|NA|TRBJ2-4
TGTGCCTGGGCCCTACGGGGGTTGGGGGACATTCAGTACTTC
CAWALRGLGDIQYF
>NA|TRBV7-6|NA|TRBJ1-2
TGTGCCAGCAGCTTGACCGGGGCTGGGAGCTATGGCTACACCTTC
CASSLTGAGSYGYTF
>NA|TRBV2|NA|TRBJ2-7
TGTGCCAGCAGTATTAAGAGAGGCACCTACTACGAGCAGTACTTC
CASSIKRGTYYEQYF
>NA|TRBV24-1|TRBD2|TRBJ2-1
TGTGCCACCAGTGATGGGCGGGGGGCCCATCACAATGAGCAGTTCTTC
CATSDGRGAHHNEQFF
>once|TRBV27|TRBD1|TRBJ1-6
TGTGCCAGCAGTTCTCGGACAGGGAGAAGCTATAATTCACCCCTCCACTTT
CASSSRTGRSYNSPLHF
>NA|TRBV13|NA|TRBJ2-4
TGTGCCAGCAGCACGACAGGCCACAAAAACATTCAGTACTTC
CASSTTGHKNIQYF
>once|TRBV27|TRBD1|TRBJ1-5
TGTGCCAGCAGTTTGAGGACAGGGAATCAGCCCCAGCATTTT
CASSLRTGNQPQHF
>NA|TRBV30|NA|TRBJ1-5
TGTGCCTGGAGTAAAGGAGTCAATCAGCCCCAGCATTTT
CAWSKGVNQPQHF
>NA|TRBV30|TRBD1|TRBJ1-2
TGTGCCGGGACGTGGGACAGAGGTGGCTACACCTTC
CAGTWDRGGYTF
>few|TRBV6-5|NA|TRBJ1-1
TGTGCCAGCAGTCCCCGTGACACTGAAGCTTTCTTT
CASSPRDTEAFF